One and the same sample provided the 17 T cell receptor beta chains below, sequenced in a study of T cell repertoires in cytomegalovirus infection (dated by TCRdb to between 2018 and 2020). No cognate antigen is known for these TCRs. The instrument given in TCRdb is Illumina HiSeq 1500. Using fastp at Q25 and MiXCR, TCRdb reprocessed the public reads and kept productive beta chains. Duplicate CDR3 protein sequences are folded into a single record with the most common DNA and genes. The table for this sample lists some 110,000 distinct CDR3 sequences; about 9.4% of them were counted only once. Of the sample, roughly 29% falls within the top ten clones. Sequenced input: PBMCs, sequenced either directly or after in vitro stimulation (not recorded which). These receptors originate from a human donor in good health (CMV status not recorded). Some clones in this sample may be carry-over from other donors' samples.

This clonotype was seen a few times. The gene calls are TRBV6-5 and TRBJ2-2; D is perhaps TRBD1 (5 bases). The V gene lost 10 bases and the J gene lost 1 base, with 10 bases spanning the gap. The CDR3 is made up of 13 amino acids. Germline V gives CDR1 MNHEY, CDR2 SVGAGI. The CDR3 DNA is TGTGCCACGGGTACAGGGAACACCGGGGAGCTGTTTTTT. Translated, it gives CATGTGNTGELFF.

This clonotype has ten or more counts. V usage is TRBV19 and J usage is TRBJ2-7; D is possibly TRBD2 (6 bases). V lost 5 bases and J 3 bases, leaving 11 bases between the germline ends. The CDR3 covers 13 residues. The germline gives CDR1 LNHDA, CDR2 SQIVND (reference sequence). The DNA for the CDR3 is TGTGCCAGTAGTCCGGGACTTCTCTACGAGCAGTACGTC. Protein: CASSPGLLYEQYV.

This clonotype came up a few times. V and J are TRBV10-3 and TRBJ2-2; TRBD2 aligns across 14 bases. V lost 7 bases to trimming and J lost 3 bases; unmatched junction nucleotides: 1. The V gene's germline CDR1 is ENHRY and CDR2 SYGVKD. The CDR3 is made up of 15 amino acids. Written as DNA, the CDR3 is TGTGCCATCAAGGGACTAGCGGGAGACACCGGGGAGCTGTTTTTT. It is translated as CAIKGLAGDTGELFF.

Many counts were recorded for this clonotype. V gene TRBV7-2 combines with J gene TRBJ2-1; maybe TRBD2 (6 bases). CDR1 is SGHTA, CDR2 FQGNSA, per germline. This CDR3 contains 13 residues. Trimming pared 5 bases from V and 6 bases from J, leaving 11 bases between. Written as DNA, the CDR3 is TGTGCCAGCAGCCCCGCAGCGGGCAATGAGCAGTTCTTC. Translation: CASSPAAGNEQFF.

Written as DNA, the CDR3 is TGTGCCAGCAGCTTGGCGTCTGGGGGGACCGGGGAGCTGTTTTTT. Translated, it gives CASSLASGGTGELFF. The rearrangement uses TRBV5-4 and TRBJ2-2; possible D gene TRBD2, 6 bases. Trimming took 0 bases from V and 5 from J, leaving 11 bases between them. The CDR3 is 15 residues long. The germline V gene encodes CDR1 SGHNT and CDR2 YYREEE (reference sequence).

This sequence joins TRBV19 and TRBJ1-5, with TRBD1 as a possible D gene (6 bases). Germline CDR1 LNHDA, CDR2 SQIVND (reference sequence). V was cut by 4 bases and J by 6 bases, with 16 bases left in between. CDR3 length equals 15 residues. CDR3 coding DNA: TGTGCCAGTAGTACACAGGGTTTTTCCGCTCAGCCCCAGCATTTT. Translating it yields CASSTQGFSAQPQHF.

This clonotype has ten or more counts. This chain connects TRBV7-2 to TRBJ2-1; D call uncertain. The germline V gene encodes CDR1 SGHTA and CDR2 FQGNSA. The CDR3 sequence is 14 residues long. Trimming removed 2 bases from V and 6 bases from J, with 11 bases in between. CDR3 region: CASSLKALGNEQFF. The CDR3 DNA sequence: TGTGCCAGCAGCTTAAAGGCATTGGGCAATGAGCAGTTCTTC.

This clonotype was observed a handful of times. The rearrangement joins TRBV12-3 or TRBV12-4 to TRBJ2-1; the D call may be TRBD1 or TRBD2 (6 bases each). V was shortened by 7 bases and J by 8 bases, with 18 bases between the two germline ends. This CDR3 comprises 14 residues. CDR3 in amino acids: CASTLGGRGDEQFF. Written as DNA, the CDR3 is TGTGCCAGCACCCTGGGGGGCAGGGGCGATGAGCAGTTCTTC.

This clonotype showed up many times. The V gene is TRBV7-3, the J gene TRBJ2-7, with D possibly being TRBD2 (6 bases). CDR3 length: 13 amino acids. V was shortened by 5 bases and J by 2 bases, with 10 bases between the two germline ends. CDR1 and CDR2 (germline): SGHTA, FQGTGA. The CDR3 DNA follows: TGTGCCAGCAGCACCGGGGGAACCTACGAGCAGTACTTC. It translates to CASSTGGTYEQYF.

In its sample, this clonotype was seen many times. This chain links TRBV7-8 with TRBJ2-3, with 11 positions matching TRBD1. Per germline, CDR1 SGHVS and CDR2 FQNEAQ. The junction had 1 base not matched to a gene; V was cut back by 4 bases and J by 4 bases. The CDR3 is made up of 14 amino acids. CDR3 amino acids: CASSWTGGADTQYF. DNA for the CDR3: TGTGCCAGCAGCTGGACAGGGGGCGCAGATACGCAGTATTTT.

The rearrangement joins TRBV19 to TRBJ1-6; 9 nucleotides match TRBD1. Trimming at V came to 3 bases and at J to 4 bases, leaving 4 bases not matched to a gene. This CDR3 region has 16 residues. CDR1 and CDR2 from the germline V gene are LNHDA and SQIVND (reference sequence). The CDR3 coding sequence is TGTGCCAGTAGTATGTACAGGGGGCTTTATAATTCACCCCTCCACTTT. As protein: CASSMYRGLYNSPLHF.

This clonotype was seen many times. This chain connects TRBV28 to TRBJ2-7, with 9 bases identical to TRBD2. The germline gives CDR1 MDHEN, CDR2 SYDVKM. The trim removed 3 bases at V and 4 bases at J, leaving 13 bases unmatched. The CDR3 loop spans 17 amino acids. CDR3 sequence: CASSFFGGRAEGYEQYF. The CDR3 region has the DNA TGTGCCAGCAGTTTTTTTGGCGGGAGGGCCGAGGGGTACGAGCAGTACTTC. Based on the CDR3 plus reference TRBV28 and TRBJ2-7, the full variable domain is DVKVTQSSRYLVKRTGEKVFLECVQDMDHENMFWYRQDPGLGLRLIYFSYDVKMKEKGDIPEGYSVSREKKERFSLILESASTNQTSMYLCASSFFGGRAEGYEQYFGPGTRLTVT.

The table lists this clonotype with a few counts. V is TRBV7-2 and J is TRBJ2-7, with 9 bases fitting TRBD1. Unmatched junction bases numbered 4, after V lost 5 bases and J lost 2 bases. This CDR3 contains 14 residues. CDR1 and CDR2 (germline): SGHTA, FQGNSA. CDR3 nucleotide sequence: TGTGCCAGCAGCGCCCGACAGGGGGCCTACGAGCAGTACTTC. Translating gives CASSARQGAYEQYF.

This clonotype showed up just a few times. This chain links TRBV15 with TRBJ2-6; D might be TRBD2 (5 bases). This CDR3 has 17 residues. Trimming shortened V by 5 bases and J by 1 base, and 15 bases separated the two germline ends. Germline values: CDR1 LNHNV, CDR2 YYDKDF (reference sequence). CDR3 in amino acids: CATSGGTMLSGANVLTF. Written as DNA, the CDR3 is TGTGCCACCAGCGGAGGAACCATGCTATCTGGGGCCAACGTCCTGACTTTC.

The chain has TRBV19 and TRBJ2-3; 7 bases agree with TRBD2. Germline V lookup: CDR1 LNHDA, CDR2 SQIVND (reference sequence). This CDR3 comprises 18 residues. The V and J ends lost 2 bases and 2 bases, in that order; junction bases with no gene match: 13. CDR3 DNA sequence: TGTGCCAGTAGTATACGGCTAGCGGTCCATGACTTCACAGATACGCAGTATTTT. Protein: CASSIRLAVHDFTDTQYF.

This clonotype appeared many times. The chain joins TRBV7-2 to TRBJ2-3; D is unresolved. The germline gives CDR1 SGHTA, CDR2 FQGNSA. Trimming took 1 base from V and 5 from J, leaving 7 bases between them. The CDR3 sequence is 13 residues long. The CDR3 DNA reads TGTGCCAGCAGCTTAGGGCTAGGAGATACGCAGTATTTT. Translating gives CASSLGLGDTQYF.

The CDR3 DNA follows: TGTGCCAGTTCCCCCTACGACAGTTTGTTTCAGCCCCAGCATTTT. Amino acid sequence: CASSPYDSLFQPQHF. The rearrangement joins TRBV19 to TRBJ1-5, with D possibly TRBD1 on 5 matching bases. The CDR3 length is 15 residues. The V gene lost 8 bases and the J gene lost 6 bases, with 20 bases spanning the gap. Per the germline V gene, CDR1 is LNHDA and CDR2 is SQIVND (reference sequence).